The TCR beta chain under discussion was sequenced for a study of technical replicates of blood from a handful of donors. Sequencing was performed with immunoSEQ multiplex PCR; in TCRdb, only in-frame clones are kept and a portion is missing. The repertoire consists of some 87,000 clones, with approximately 97% occurring once and the leading ten covering approximately 0.2%. The source material was T cells isolated from PBMCs. The receptor was isolated from a human donor in good health.

CDR3: CSVESTGGSYEQYF. The CDR3 nucleotides are TGCAGCGTTGAATCAACAGGGGGGTCCTACGAGCAGTACTTC. The rearrangement links TRBV29-1 to TRBJ2-7; 8 bases fit TRBD1. V was clipped by 2 bases and J by 1 base; unmatched bases: 4. This CDR3 region has 14 residues. Looked up from germline, CDR1 is SQVTM and CDR2 is ANQGSEA.